The following is a T cell receptor (beta chain) sequence with its context. Sequencing targeted TCR beta in T cells from blood (CD8+ and CD4+). Controls comprised healthy donors matched for age and sex. Negative isolation yielded CD8+ and CD4+ T cells; FACS enriched TEMRA cells. RNA totalling roughly 0.5 to 1 ug underwent reverse transcription with random hexamers. By means of immunoSEQ multiplex PCR, TCR beta CDR3 spanning 54 Vbeta and 13 Jbeta underwent amplification. TCRdb called the immunoSEQ multiplex PCR reads again in MiXCR, with one record for every CDR3 protein. The repertoire has more than 150,000 distinct CDR3 sequences, about 91% of them found once; the top ten carry more than 0.07%. These data are taken from a study of CD8 T cells in Susac syndrome. With V trimmed by 3 bases and J by 2 bases, 2 bases remained unmatched. The germline V gene has CDR1 SGHRS and CDR2 YFSETQ. The CDR3 consists of 15 residues.

Sequencing used CD4+ T cells from PBMCs. This chain connects TRBV5-1 to TRBJ2-3; TRBD2 agrees at 11 bases. This receptor was taken from a human donor in good health. Here the CDR3 DNA reads TGCGCCAGCAGCTCGGGACTAGCGGACACAGATACGCAGTATTTT. This encodes CASSSGLADTDTQYF.